This note documents a single T cell receptor beta chain sequence. Its antigen is as yet unknown. The data derive from a study of cytomegalovirus exposure and HLA in healthy donors. Study-level points and caveats: It was reported that the classifier diagnosed cytomegalovirus status with high specificity and sensitivity in both the original and validation cohorts. Associated with cytomegalovirus, according to the listing, were 150 to 200 TCR beta chains.

Sequencing used immunoSEQ multiplex PCR; TCRdb keeps in-frame clones, though not all of them. The sample includes about 200,000 clones, around 78% of them seen just once. Trimming took 6 bases from V and 0 from J, leaving 9 bases between them. This CDR3 spans 13 amino acids. Germline CDR1 and CDR2: MNHEY and SMNVEV (reference sequence). The receptor comes from a woman aged 18 to 35 in good health and CMV-seronegative. The rearrangement uses TRBV27 and TRBJ2-7; D might be TRBD1 (6 bases). Input material: PBMCs. The CDR3 protein is CASSQGGSYEQYF. The DNA of the CDR3 is TGTGCCAGCAGCCAAGGGGGCTCCTACGAGCAGTACTTC.